This is a list of T cell receptor beta chains from one sample in a study of CD8+ T cells in alopecia areata. Assay used: immunoSEQ multiplex PCR; TCRdb lists only in-frame clones, some missing. This repertoire shows some 150,000 clones, around 50% found once; its top ten account for nearly 6.5%. The material was CD4+ T cells sorted from blood, obtained at week 0. The receptors derive from a human donor with alopecia areata. Each CDR3 is given with its conserved first and last residue. D genes are given only for firm matches. Expanded clones are given a class, and other clones once, few, many or no size at all.

j_gene: TRBJ2-1
abundance: NA
v_gene: TRBV6-5
d_gene: NA
CDR3nt: TGTGCCAGCAGTGCAACATCTGTCAAGAATGAGCAGTTCTTC
CDR3aa: CASSATSVKNEQFF

j_gene: TRBJ1-4
abundance: once
v_gene: TRBV25-1
d_gene: NA
CDR3nt: TGTGCCAGCACCAGGGTGGGCTTTTGGAAACTGTTTTTT
CDR3aa: CASTRVGFWKLFF

j_gene: TRBJ1-1
abundance: NA
v_gene: TRBV2
d_gene: NA
CDR3nt: TGTGCCAACACTATAGGGGAGGGAACTGAAGCTTTCTTT
CDR3aa: CANTIGEGTEAFF

j_gene: TRBJ2-1
abundance: NA
v_gene: TRBV9
d_gene: NA
CDR3nt: TGTGCCAGCAGCCCTGGACAGAGCTCCTACAATGAGCAGTTCTTC
CDR3aa: CASSPGQSSYNEQFF

j_gene: TRBJ2-3
abundance: NA
v_gene: TRBV29-1
d_gene: TRBD2
CDR3nt: TGCAGTGCGACTAGCGGGGGGAGGGATACGCAGTATTTT
CDR3aa: CSATSGGRDTQYF

j_gene: TRBJ2-5
abundance: many
v_gene: TRBV7-2
d_gene: NA
CDR3nt: TGTGCCAGCAGCTTGCTAGGCGGGGCCCAGTACTTC
CDR3aa: CASSLLGGAQYF

j_gene: TRBJ2-3
abundance: few
v_gene: TRBV27
d_gene: NA
CDR3nt: TGTGCCAGCAGTTTAGGCGGGTGGACAGATACGCAGTATTTT
CDR3aa: CASSLGGWTDTQYF

j_gene: TRBJ1-2
abundance: NA
v_gene: TRBV27
d_gene: TRBD1
CDR3nt: TGTGCCAGCAGTTTAAGGGGGACAGGCTATGGCTACACCTTC
CDR3aa: CASSLRGTGYGYTF

j_gene: TRBJ1-1
abundance: NA
v_gene: TRBV6-1
d_gene: NA
CDR3nt: TGTGCCAGCAGTGAAGCCCTCGGGGGCCGGGCTGAAGCTTTCTTT
CDR3aa: CASSEALGGRAEAFF

j_gene: TRBJ2-2
abundance: few
v_gene: TRBV29-1
d_gene: NA
CDR3nt: TGCAGCGGTTGGGAAAGAACCGGGGAGCTGTTTTTT
CDR3aa: CSGWERTGELFF

j_gene: TRBJ2-7
abundance: few
v_gene: TRBV5-1
d_gene: TRBD2
CDR3nt: TGCGCCAGCAGCTTGGGGACTAGCGGGTACGAGCAGTACTTC
CDR3aa: CASSLGTSGYEQYF

j_gene: TRBJ1-6
abundance: NA
v_gene: TRBV7-9
d_gene: NA
CDR3nt: TGTGCCAGCAGCCCGAAGGCCCACAATTCACCCCTCCACTTT
CDR3aa: CASSPKAHNSPLHF

j_gene: TRBJ1-2
abundance: NA
v_gene: TRBV23-1
d_gene: NA
CDR3nt: TGCGCCAGCGGCCGACGGGGGGACTATGGCTACACCTTC
CDR3aa: CASGRRGDYGYTF

j_gene: TRBJ1-2
abundance: NA
v_gene: TRBV6-6
d_gene: NA
CDR3nt: TGTGCCAGCAGTTACGTCCGGGAGGGCGGCTACACCTTC
CDR3aa: CASSYVREGGYTF

j_gene: TRBJ2-6
abundance: NA
v_gene: TRBV23-1
d_gene: NA
CDR3nt: TGCGCCAGCAGGCCTGGACGGCCATCTGGGGCCAACGTCCTGACTTTC
CDR3aa: CASRPGRPSGANVLTF

j_gene: TRBJ2-5
abundance: NA
v_gene: TRBV29-1
d_gene: TRBD1
CDR3nt: TGCAGCGTTGAAAGGGGGCAGGGAGAGACCCAGTACTTC
CDR3aa: CSVERGQGETQYF

j_gene: TRBJ1-1
abundance: few
v_gene: TRBV29-1
d_gene: NA
CDR3nt: TGCAGCGCAACTGATGGGTTCACTGAAGCTTTCTTT
CDR3aa: CSATDGFTEAFF

j_gene: TRBJ1-3
abundance: NA
v_gene: TRBV9
d_gene: TRBD1
CDR3nt: TGTGCCAGCAGCGAGGGACAGACTTACGGAAACACCATATATTTT
CDR3aa: CASSEGQTYGNTIYF

j_gene: TRBJ2-7
abundance: NA
v_gene: TRBV5-4
d_gene: NA
CDR3nt: TGTGCCAGCAGCCCCCGGGACACCTCCTACGAGCAGTACTTC
CDR3aa: CASSPRDTSYEQYF